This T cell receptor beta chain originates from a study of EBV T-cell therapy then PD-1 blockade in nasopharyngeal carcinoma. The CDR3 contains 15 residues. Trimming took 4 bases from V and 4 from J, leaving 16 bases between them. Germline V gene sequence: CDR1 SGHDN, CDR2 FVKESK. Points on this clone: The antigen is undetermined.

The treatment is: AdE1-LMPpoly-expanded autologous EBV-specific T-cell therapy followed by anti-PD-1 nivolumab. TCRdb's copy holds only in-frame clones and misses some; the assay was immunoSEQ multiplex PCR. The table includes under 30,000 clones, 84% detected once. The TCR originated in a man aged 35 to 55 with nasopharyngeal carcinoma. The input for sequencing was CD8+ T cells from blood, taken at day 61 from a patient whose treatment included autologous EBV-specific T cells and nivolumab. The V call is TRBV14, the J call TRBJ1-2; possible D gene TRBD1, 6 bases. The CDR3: CASSPTPQGGYGYTF. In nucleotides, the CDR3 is TGTGCCAGCAGCCCCACCCCACAGGGCGGCTATGGCTACACCTTC.